The rows below give T cell receptor beta chains drawn from one sample of a study of CD8+ T cells in alopecia areata. Sequencing used immunoSEQ multiplex PCR; TCRdb keeps in-frame clones, though not all of them. This sample has about 200,000 clones, with roughly two fifths found just once. Sequenced here: CD4+ T cells sorted from blood, sampled at week 34, from a patient treated with tofacitinib. The source is a human donor with alopecia areata. Both conserved end residues are part of each CDR3. The D gene is left open where the match is weak. Only part of the rows carry a size: once, few, many, or a class if the clone is expanded.

j_call,v_call,clone_size,cdr3_length,d_call,cdr3_aa,cdr3_nt
TRBJ2-1,TRBV5-1,few,14,TRBD1,CASSLETGWGEQFF,TGCGCCAGCAGCTTGGAGACAGGGTGGGGAGAGCAGTTCTTC
TRBJ1-5,TRBV30,.,13,.,CAWSAYRHAPQHF,TGTGCCTGGAGTGCTTACCGACATGCGCCCCAGCATTTT
TRBJ1-1,TRBV5-1,.,18,.,CASSLAGASPAGNTEAFF,TGCGCCAGCAGCTTGGCAGGGGCCTCGCCCGCTGGGAACACTGAAGCTTTCTTT
TRBJ2-3,TRBV11-2,.,15,TRBD1,CASSKNTGGPDTQYF,TGTGCCAGCAGCAAAAATACAGGGGGCCCAGATACGCAGTATTTT
TRBJ2-3,TRBV30,.,15,TRBD1,CAWSTFDRVLDTQYF,TGTGCCTGGAGTACTTTCGACAGGGTTTTGGATACGCAGTATTTT
TRBJ1-5,TRBV2,.,15,TRBD1,CASSQTGTGVQPQHF,TGTGCCAGCAGTCAGACCGGGACAGGGGTACAGCCCCAGCATTTT
TRBJ1-5,TRBV7-9,.,11,.,CAAGRDQPQHF,TGTGCCGCAGGTAGGGATCAGCCCCAGCATTTT
TRBJ1-1,TRBV5-1,few,13,.,CASSLVRGTEAFF,TGCGCCAGCAGCTTGGTTAGGGGAACTGAAGCTTTCTTT
TRBJ1-2,TRBV5-6,.,15,.,CASSLWGRPNYGYTF,TGTGCCAGCAGCTTGTGGGGGAGGCCTAACTATGGCTACACCTTC
TRBJ1-2,TRBV30,few,14,.,CAWSRQGIGEGYTF,TGTGCCTGGAGTCGGCAGGGAATTGGCGAGGGCTACACCTTC
TRBJ2-1,TRBV30,few,12,.,CAWSVDKNEQFF,TGTGCCTGGAGTGTAGACAAGAATGAGCAGTTCTTC
TRBJ1-1,TRBV5-1,few,15,.,CASSLVPGADTEAFF,TGCGCCAGCAGCTTGGTTCCGGGGGCCGACACTGAAGCTTTCTTT
TRBJ2-1,TRBV7-6,.,14,.,CASSQLRGYNEQFF,TGTGCCAGCAGCCAATTGCGGGGTTACAATGAGCAGTTCTTC
TRBJ2-7,TRBV4-1,few,15,.,CASSQGLVPSYEQYF,TGCGCCAGCAGCCAAGGGCTAGTCCCTTCCTACGAGCAGTACTTC
TRBJ1-3,TRBV29-1,.,14,.,CSVEVEYSGNTIYF,TGCAGCGTTGAAGTGGAGTACTCTGGAAACACCATATATTTT
TRBJ2-5,TRBV11-2,.,16,TRBD1,CASSLERTGGGGTQYF,TGTGCCAGCAGCTTAGAGAGGACAGGGGGCGGCGGGACCCAGTACTTC
TRBJ2-3,TRBV5-1,few,15,.,CASSFGLLTTDTQYF,TGCGCCAGCAGCTTCGGCCTACTCACGACAGATACGCAGTATTTT
TRBJ1-4,TRBV30,once,15,.,CAWSPSQGRNEKLFF,TGTGCCTGGAGCCCTAGCCAGGGGCGGAATGAAAAACTGTTTTTT
TRBJ2-3,TRBV5-1,.,18,TRBD2,CASSYSGTSGTSTDTQYF,TGCGCCAGCAGCTACTCCGGGACTAGCGGAACTAGCACAGATACGCAGTATTTT
TRBJ1-5,TRBV6-5,.,16,TRBD1,CASSYSMQGAYQPQHF,TGTGCCAGCAGTTACTCGATGCAGGGGGCGTATCAGCCCCAGCATTTT
TRBJ2-6,TRBV5-1,.,17,TRBD1,CASSRGQGLAGANVLTF,TGCGCCAGCAGCCGAGGACAGGGATTGGCAGGGGCCAACGTCCTGACTTTC
TRBJ1-2,TRBV19,.,15,.,CASSIATAANYGYTF,TGTGCCAGTAGTATCGCCACGGCAGCTAACTATGGCTACACCTTC
TRBJ2-4,TRBV7-2,.,14,.,CASRWSGGKNIQYF,TGTGCCAGCAGGTGGTCGGGCGGCAAAAATATTCAGTACTTC
TRBJ2-3,TRBV29-1,.,16,.,CSVPVGWVGRTDTQYF,TGCAGCGTTCCGGTGGGGTGGGTGGGGCGCACAGATACGCAGTATTTT
TRBJ1-5,TRBV11-2,few,13,.,CASSTPWEGTQHF,TGTGCCAGCAGCACCCCATGGGAGGGGACCCAGCATTTT
TRBJ2-7,TRBV28,few,11,.,CASSSLYEQYF,TGTGCCAGCAGTTCGCTCTACGAGCAGTACTTC
TRBJ1-1,TRBV7-9,few,13,.,CASSIISNTEAFF,TGTGCCAGCAGCATTATATCGAACACTGAAGCTTTCTTT
TRBJ1-2,TRBV7-9,.,15,.,CASSLSAGNNYGYTF,TGTGCCAGCAGCTTATCAGCAGGCAACAACTATGGCTACACCTTC
TRBJ2-5,TRBV18,few,13,.,CASSDGTEETQYF,TGTGCCAGCTCAGACGGGACGGAAGAGACCCAGTACTTC
TRBJ2-5,TRBV5-1,.,14,.,CASSLLRVGETQYF,TGCGCCAGCAGCTTGCTCCGGGTAGGAGAGACCCAGTACTTC
TRBJ1-5,TRBV6-1,once,15,TRBD1,CASSLTGTSNQPQHF,TGTGCCAGCAGCCTGACAGGGACGAGCAATCAGCCCCAGCATTTT
TRBJ2-2,TRBV11-3,.,15,TRBD2,CASSSGLAGTGELFF,TGTGCCAGCAGCTCGGGACTAGCGGGAACCGGGGAGCTGTTTTTT
TRBJ1-2,TRBV5-1,few,13,TRBD1,CASSSTGQIGYTF,TGCGCCAGCAGCTCTACGGGACAGATCGGCTACACCTTC
TRBJ1-1,TRBV29-1,.,14,TRBD1,CSVEGTGGLSEAFF,TGCAGCGTTGAAGGGACAGGGGGCCTGTCTGAAGCTTTCTTT
TRBJ1-2,TRBV5-4,.,15,.,CASSRIQGSFGGYTF,TGTGCCAGCAGCCGGATACAGGGATCGTTCGGTGGCTACACCTTC
TRBJ2-7,TRBV5-1,few,15,.,CASSLAGDKIYEQYF,TGCGCCAGCAGCTTGGCCGGCGACAAGATCTACGAGCAGTACTTC
TRBJ2-7,TRBV5-1,few,15,.,CASDRGPGGDYEQYF,TGCGCCAGCGATCGCGGGCCTGGAGGAGACTACGAGCAGTACTTC
TRBJ2-2,TRBV11-2,few,14,.,CASSLGHFGGELFF,TGTGCCAGCAGCTTAGGCCACTTCGGCGGGGAGCTGTTTTTT
TRBJ2-7,TRBV29-1,.,14,TRBD2,CSVGPREASYEQYF,TGCAGCGTTGGACCCCGGGAGGCTTCCTACGAGCAGTACTTC
TRBJ1-2,TRBV19,few,14,.,CASSIDQGVYGYTF,TGTGCCAGTAGTATAGATCAGGGTGTCTATGGCTACACCTTC
TRBJ2-7,TRBV29-1,.,13,TRBD1,CSVWTGGLYEQYF,TGCAGCGTGTGGACAGGGGGCCTTTACGAGCAGTACTTC
TRBJ2-7,TRBV4-2,.,14,.,CASSQGEGAYEQYF,TGTGCCAGCAGCCAAGGCGAAGGCGCCTACGAGCAGTACTTC
TRBJ2-1,TRBV7-3,few,16,TRBD2,CASGKGTSGSSGEQFF,TGTGCCAGCGGAAAGGGGACTAGCGGGAGTTCAGGAGAGCAGTTCTTC
TRBJ2-3,TRBV6-5,once,16,TRBD2,CASSYSRLAGSDTQYF,TGTGCCAGCAGTTACTCGAGACTAGCGGGGTCCGATACGCAGTATTTT
TRBJ2-7,TRBV18,.,14,TRBD1,CASSPDRASYEQYF,TGTGCCAGCTCACCCGACAGGGCCTCCTACGAGCAGTACTTC
TRBJ1-2,TRBV6-5,few,12,.,CASSLRGGGYTF,TGTGCCAGCAGTTTGCGGGGAGGAGGCTACACCTTC
TRBJ1-3,TRBV27,.,15,TRBD1,CASSLRGLGGNTIYF,TGTGCCAGCAGTCTCAGGGGGCTGGGTGGAAACACCATATATTTT
TRBJ2-1,TRBV11-3,.,13,.,CASSLSQWNEQFF,TGTGCCAGCAGCTTATCCCAGTGGAATGAGCAGTTCTTC
TRBJ2-7,TRBV4-1,.,16,TRBD2,CASSEYGTSGSYEQYF,TGCGCCAGCAGCGAATACGGGACTAGCGGGAGCTACGAGCAGTACTTC
TRBJ1-2,TRBV4-2,.,14,TRBD1,CASSHTGTGAGYTF,TGTGCCAGCAGCCACACCGGGACAGGGGCCGGCTACACCTTC
TRBJ1-1,TRBV29-1,.,14,.,CSVHTDNMNTEAFF,TGCAGCGTCCATACGGACAACATGAACACTGAAGCTTTCTTT
TRBJ1-1,TRBV7-8,.,14,.,CASSQRGSNTEAFF,TGTGCCAGCAGCCAAAGGGGGAGTAACACTGAAGCTTTCTTT
TRBJ2-7,TRBV18,few,17,TRBD1,CASSPGTGGFGGYEQYF,TGTGCCAGCTCACCAGGGACAGGGGGCTTCGGGGGCTACGAGCAGTACTTC
TRBJ2-1,TRBV6-5,.,14,TRBD2,CASSYDLTSAEQFF,TGTGCCAGCAGTTATGACCTGACTAGCGCTGAGCAGTTCTTC
TRBJ2-2,TRBV4-1,.,17,.,CASSHHLVGDNTGELFF,TGCGCCAGCAGCCATCACTTAGTTGGAGATAACACCGGGGAGCTGTTTTTT
TRBJ1-1,TRBV30,.,11,.,CAWRLNTEAFF,TGTGCCTGGAGGCTGAACACTGAAGCTTTCTTT
TRBJ1-2,TRBV27,.,16,.,CASSYIPQQTNYGYTF,TGTGCCAGCAGTTATATTCCCCAACAGACTAACTATGGCTACACCTTC
TRBJ2-7,TRBV11-2,.,15,.,CASSLGRASLHEQYF,TGTGCCAGCAGCCTGGGTCGGGCTAGCTTGCACGAGCAGTACTTC
TRBJ2-3,TRBV5-6,.,14,.,CASSLSVSADTQYF,TGTGCCAGCAGCTTGTCGGTTAGCGCAGATACGCAGTATTTT